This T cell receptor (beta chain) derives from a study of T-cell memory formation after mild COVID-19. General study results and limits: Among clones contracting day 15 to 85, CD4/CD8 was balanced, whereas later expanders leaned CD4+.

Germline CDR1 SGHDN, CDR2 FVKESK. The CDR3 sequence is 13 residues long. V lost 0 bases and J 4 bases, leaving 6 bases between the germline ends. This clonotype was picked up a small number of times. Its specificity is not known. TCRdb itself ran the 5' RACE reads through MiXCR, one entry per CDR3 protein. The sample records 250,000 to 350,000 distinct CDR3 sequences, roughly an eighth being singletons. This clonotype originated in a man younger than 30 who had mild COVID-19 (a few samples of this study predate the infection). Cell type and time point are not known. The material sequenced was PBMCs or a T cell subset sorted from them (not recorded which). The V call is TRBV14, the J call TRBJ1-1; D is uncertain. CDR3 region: CASSQDQPTEAFF. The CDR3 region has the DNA TGTGCCAGCAGCCAAGATCAGCCCACTGAAGCTTTCTTT. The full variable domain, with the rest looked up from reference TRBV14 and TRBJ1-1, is EAGVTQFPSHSVIEKGQTVTLRCDPISGHDNLYWYRRVMGKEIKFLLHFVKESKQDESGMPNNRFLAERTGGTYSTLKVQPAELEDSGVYFCASSQDQPTEAFFGQGTRLTVV.